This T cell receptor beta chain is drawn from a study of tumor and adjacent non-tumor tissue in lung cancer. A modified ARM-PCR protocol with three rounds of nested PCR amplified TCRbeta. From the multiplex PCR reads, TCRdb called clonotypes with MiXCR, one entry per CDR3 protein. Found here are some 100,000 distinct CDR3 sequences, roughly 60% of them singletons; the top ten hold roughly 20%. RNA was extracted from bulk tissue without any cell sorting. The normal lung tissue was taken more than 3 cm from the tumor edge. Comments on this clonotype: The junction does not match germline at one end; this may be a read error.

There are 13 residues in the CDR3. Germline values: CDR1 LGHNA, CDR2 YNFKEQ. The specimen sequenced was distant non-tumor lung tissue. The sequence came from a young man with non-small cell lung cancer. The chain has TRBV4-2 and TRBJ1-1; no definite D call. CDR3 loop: CVSSPYLNTEAFF. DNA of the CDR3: TGTGTCAGCAGCCCCTATTTGAACACTGAAGCTTTCTTT.